This T cell receptor (beta chain) was sequenced for a study of T cells in Graves' hyperthyroidism and ophthalmopathy. Points on this clonotype: Antigen: not known.

Findings of the study overall: In blood, most of the thyroid clonotypes expanded above 0.001 were also present.

Authors of the study amplified TCR beta CDR3 regions from RNA transcripts. First-round RT-PCR with HTBI primers amplified the TCR CDR3 region. MiXCR, applied by TCRdb to the multiplex PCR reads, yields one record per CDR3 protein. Altogether 350,000 to 400,000 distinct CDR3 sequences are present, roughly 20% being singletons, with the ten largest covering around two fifths. Lactation, pregnancy, other autoimmune disease or uncontrolled infection led to exclusion of patients. CDR1 and CDR2 from the germline V gene are LNHDA and SQIVND (reference sequence). The trim removed 5 bases at V and 4 bases at J, leaving 6 bases unmatched. This CDR3 has 16 amino acids.

The sequenced sample was blood. The clonotype comes from a man aged 18-30 years with Graves' ophthalmopathy. The chain uses TRBV19 and TRBJ2-3, with TRBD2 identical over 13 bases. The CDR3 bases are TGTGCCAGTAGTGGGGAGACTAGCGGGGGGTCAGATACGCAGTATTTT. Translating it yields CASSGETSGGSDTQYF.